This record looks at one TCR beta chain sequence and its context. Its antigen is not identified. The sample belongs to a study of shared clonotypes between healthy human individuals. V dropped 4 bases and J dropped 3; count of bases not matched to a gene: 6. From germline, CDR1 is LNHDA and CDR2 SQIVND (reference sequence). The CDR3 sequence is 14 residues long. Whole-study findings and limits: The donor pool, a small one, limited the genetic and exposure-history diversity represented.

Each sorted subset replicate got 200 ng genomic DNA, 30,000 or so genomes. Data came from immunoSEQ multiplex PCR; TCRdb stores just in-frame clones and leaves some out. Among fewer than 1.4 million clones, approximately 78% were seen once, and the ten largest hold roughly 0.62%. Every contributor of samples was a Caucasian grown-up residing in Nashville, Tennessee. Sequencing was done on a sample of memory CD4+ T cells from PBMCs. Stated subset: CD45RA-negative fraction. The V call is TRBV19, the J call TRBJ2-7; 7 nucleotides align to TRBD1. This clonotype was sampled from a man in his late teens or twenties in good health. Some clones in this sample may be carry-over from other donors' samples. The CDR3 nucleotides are TGTGCCAGTAGTAACCGGGACAGTTTCTACGAGCAGTACTTC. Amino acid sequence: CASSNRDSFYEQYF.